The T cell receptor (beta chain) under discussion was sequenced for a study of radiation and T cells in renal cell carcinoma. Study conclusions and caveats: From baseline, blood top tumor clonotypes peaked at 2 weeks post-radiation.

As for time point: blood 2 weeks post-SBRT. The treatment was: 15 Gy SBRT to primary tumor, nephrectomy 4 weeks later. Note on this clone: What it binds is not known.

Libraries were prepared by immunoSEQ multiplex PCR; TCRdb keeps only in-frame clonotypes and omits some of them. The data contain 70,000 to 80,000 clones, around 86% of them singletons. Germline CDR1 and CDR2: LNHDA and SQIVND (reference sequence). Between the trimmed V and J ends, which lost 3 bases and 3 bases, there was a span of 4 bases. The CDR3 loop spans 12 amino acids. The source of this sequence is a woman aged 50 to 60 with renal cell carcinoma. This sequence joins TRBV19 and TRBJ2-3; D remains ambiguous. The sequencing used blood, collected from a patient whose treatment included radiotherapy and nephrectomy. In nucleotides, the CDR3 is TGTGCCAGTAGTATGGTTACAGATACGCAGTATTTT. Translated: CASSMVTDTQYF.